This TCR beta chain originates from a study of T cells after yellow fever vaccination. Study details: SMART-Seq v4 Ultra Low Input served to prepare low-cell-number fractions.

The CDR3 runs to 14 residues. V lost 4 bases, J lost 5 bases, and 12 bases lay in between. Germline V gives CDR1 SGHTA, CDR2 FQGTGA. Whole-study findings and limits: Most clones from primary vaccination resurfaced after the booster (approximately 97% CD4, around 89% CD8).

As regards this clonotype: What it recognizes is unknown.

The study made its TCR cDNA through 5'RACE template switching. That step introduced a universal primer site along with UMIs. TCRdb reprocessed the 5' RACE reads with MiXCR, giving one entry per CDR3 protein. The table lists 400,000 or so distinct CDR3 sequences, around 20% of them singletons. This clonotype originated in a young man who received the YFV17D yellow fever vaccine. V and J are TRBV7-3 and TRBJ2-1, with D unclear. The specimen comprised PBMCs, sampled before the yellow fever booster vaccination. CDR3 sequence: CASSSVEGDNEQFF. DNA for the CDR3: TGTGCCAGCAGCTCCGTAGAAGGAGACAATGAGCAGTTCTTC.